This record concerns one TCR beta chain sequence. Per the study methods: The assay estimated nucleated cells by amplifying reference gene primers. The method was immunoSEQ multiplex PCR; TCRdb's version includes in-frame clones alone and lacks a portion of them. V, J and clone size are taken as reported in that table, and D and trimming were inferred from the DNA itself. The sample carries roughly 500,000 clones, roughly 89% recorded once. The V gene lost 1 base and the J gene lost 6 bases, with 4 bases spanning the gap. Per the germline V gene, CDR1 is MDHEN and CDR2 is SYDVKM. The CDR3 has 12 residues. The data were obtained in a study of blood T cell repertoires in COVID-19.

This receptor was obtained from a man younger than 35 with COVID-19, enrolled during active disease. Specimen: peripheral blood. The V gene is TRBV28, the J gene TRBJ1-5; the D is unclear. CDR3 residues: CASSLLSQPQHF. CDR3 coding DNA: TGTGCCAGCAGTTTATTATCTCAGCCCCAGCATTTT.